The T cell receptor (beta chain) under discussion was sequenced for a study of identical twins. Study findings and constraints: A lower insertion count was a feature of abundant cord blood beta clonotypes, with no such feature in memory repertoires.

Each CDR3 protein is one row after TCRdb ran MiXCR on the 5' RACE reads. The table lists a few hundred thousand distinct CDR3 sequences, about 8.9% of them singletons. On this clonotype: The target antigen is unknown.

V was clipped by 0 bases and J by 6 bases, with 15 bases between them. The CDR3 runs to 16 residues. The germline gives CDR1 SGHAT, CDR2 FQNNGV. These same data were also listed under a study on yellow fever vaccine responses in identical twins.

This chain links TRBV11-2 with TRBJ2-1; unclear D gene. The clonotype was recovered from a woman aged 18-30 years in good health. The specimen sequenced was CD8+ T cells sorted from blood. The DNA of the CDR3 is TGTGCCAGCAGCTTAGATCGGCCACCTTTGTTCAATGAGCAGTTCTTC. Translating it yields CASSLDRPPLFNEQFF. The entire variable domain, with the rest obtained from reference TRBV11-2 and TRBJ2-1, is as follows: EAGVAQSPRYKIIEKRQSVAFWCNPISGHATLYWYQQILGQGPKLLIQFQNNGVVDDSQLPKDRFSAERLKGVDSTLKIQPAKLEDSAVYLCASSLDRPPLFNEQFFGPGTRLTVL.